This TCR beta chain is drawn from a study of early T cells in non-severe SARS-CoV-2 infection. Study at large: RNA in bulk from unsorted whole blood was sequenced, and chains were unpaired.

Study-level points and caveats: Matching against VDJdb likely underestimated virus-specific expansions, favoring anti-spike CD8.

The TCR library protocol attached unique molecular identifiers to the individual cDNA molecules. TCRdb independently ran MiXCR on the 5' RACE reads; one entry per CDR3 protein. Among approximately 65,000 distinct CDR3 sequences listed, approximately 10% were seen once. CDR3 size: 13 residues. Per the germline V gene, CDR1 is MNHEY and CDR2 is SVGEGT. Between the trimmed V and J ends, which lost 4 bases and 5 bases, there was a span of 11 bases. This clonotype was seen repeatedly, ten times or more. Its antigen is as yet unknown. The sequence came from an adult who was a healthcare worker with PCR-confirmed SARS-CoV-2 infection or an uninfected control (not recorded which). The specimen comprised whole blood, sampled at baseline. V and J are TRBV6-2 or TRBV6-3 and TRBJ2-5; TRBD2 might be the D (6 bases). CDR3 amino acids: CASSWGLRETQYF. CDR3 bases: TGTGCCAGCAGTTGGGGACTTCGGGAGACCCAGTACTTC.